A selection of T cell receptor beta chains follows, all from one sample in a study of blood T cell repertoires in COVID-19. This table comes from immunoSEQ multiplex PCR, and its TCRdb copy is limited to in-frame clones, with some not included. The profile shows just over 250,000 clones, approximately 91% of them singletons. The sequencing sample was made of peripheral blood. Receptor source: a young adult with COVID-19, enrolled during active disease. Each CDR3 is given with its conserved first and last residue. A D gene is named only where the DNA matches it firmly. Clone size is stated in some rows and not others, as once, few, many or a class when expanded.

clone size: NA
D gene: TRBD1
V gene: TRBV25-1
J gene: TRBJ1-2
CDR3 DNA: TGTGCCAGCAGTGAAACGGACAGGGGCTATGGCTACACCTTC
CDR3 protein: CASSETDRGYGYTF

clone size: NA
D gene: NA
V gene: TRBV24-1
J gene: TRBJ2-6
CDR3 DNA: TGTGCCACCAGTGATGCCACAGGGACTGGGGCCAACGTCCTGACTTTC
CDR3 protein: CATSDATGTGANVLTF

clone size: NA
D gene: TRBD1
V gene: TRBV15
J gene: TRBJ1-2
CDR3 DNA: TGTGCCACCAGCAGACCTCAACCGGACAGGGAAAGTTACGGCTACACCTTC
CDR3 protein: CATSRPQPDRESYGYTF

clone size: NA
D gene: TRBD1
V gene: TRBV12-3/TRBV12-4
J gene: TRBJ2-1
CDR3 DNA: TGTGCCAGCAGTTCACCAGGGGGTGATGAGCAGTTCTTC
CDR3 protein: CASSSPGGDEQFF

clone size: NA
D gene: NA
V gene: TRBV29-1
J gene: TRBJ2-5
CDR3 DNA: TGCAGCGTCGGGGGTCCTCGGGGGGAGACCCAGTACTTC
CDR3 protein: CSVGGPRGETQYF

clone size: NA
D gene: NA
V gene: TRBV6-5
J gene: TRBJ2-7
CDR3 DNA: TGTGCCAGCAGTTACTCGGGGACTCCCGGGGAGCAGTACTTC
CDR3 protein: CASSYSGTPGEQYF

clone size: NA
D gene: NA
V gene: TRBV7-9
J gene: TRBJ1-1
CDR3 DNA: TGTGCCAGCAGCTTAGAACAATCTACTGAAGCTTTCTTT
CDR3 protein: CASSLEQSTEAFF

clone size: NA
D gene: NA
V gene: TRBV7-2
J gene: TRBJ1-3
CDR3 DNA: TGTGCCAGCAGCTTAGGGGGGGGGCTAGGAAACACCATATATTTT
CDR3 protein: CASSLGGGLGNTIYF

clone size: NA
D gene: NA
V gene: TRBV28
J gene: TRBJ1-3
CDR3 DNA: TGTGCCAGCAGTACCATCAGGGCCGGAGGAAACACCATATATTTT
CDR3 protein: CASSTIRAGGNTIYF

clone size: NA
D gene: TRBD2
V gene: TRBV24-1
J gene: TRBJ2-1
CDR3 DNA: TGTGCCACCTCGGGAGGGAGCTCCTACAATGAGCAGTTCTTC
CDR3 protein: CATSGGSSYNEQFF

clone size: NA
D gene: NA
V gene: TRBV19
J gene: TRBJ2-7
CDR3 DNA: TGTGCCAGTAGGAACCAACTTGGCGAGCAGTACTTC
CDR3 protein: CASRNQLGEQYF

clone size: NA
D gene: TRBD2
V gene: TRBV24-1
J gene: TRBJ2-3
CDR3 DNA: TGTGCCACCAGTGATCAACGGACTAGCGGGCCCTTAGGGAGCACAGATACGCAGTATTTT
CDR3 protein: CATSDQRTSGPLGSTDTQYF

clone size: NA
D gene: NA
V gene: TRBV27
J gene: TRBJ2-1
CDR3 DNA: TGTGCCAGCAGGGTTGGAGGGCCAGTCAATGAGCAGTTCTTC
CDR3 protein: CASRVGGPVNEQFF

clone size: NA
D gene: TRBD1
V gene: TRBV2
J gene: TRBJ2-7
CDR3 DNA: TGTGCCAGCAGTGACCCGGGACAGGGCAACGAGCAGTACTTC
CDR3 protein: CASSDPGQGNEQYF

clone size: NA
D gene: TRBD1
V gene: TRBV29-1
J gene: TRBJ1-2
CDR3 DNA: TGCAGCGTTGAAGTCCCAGGGGGTAACTATGGCTACACCTTC
CDR3 protein: CSVEVPGGNYGYTF

clone size: NA
D gene: TRBD1
V gene: TRBV7-2
J gene: TRBJ2-7
CDR3 DNA: TGTGCCAGCAGCTTAGGGGTGACAGGGCTATCCTACGAGCAGTACTTC
CDR3 protein: CASSLGVTGLSYEQYF

clone size: NA
D gene: NA
V gene: TRBV4-2
J gene: TRBJ2-7
CDR3 DNA: TGTGCCAGCAGCCAAGATCAGGTTGGCGAGCAGTACTTC
CDR3 protein: CASSQDQVGEQYF

clone size: NA
D gene: NA
V gene: TRBV14
J gene: TRBJ1-1
CDR3 DNA: TGTGCCAGCAGCCCTGGGAAGTTGAGGGACACTGAAGCTTTCTTT
CDR3 protein: CASSPGKLRDTEAFF

clone size: NA
D gene: NA
V gene: TRBV28
J gene: TRBJ2-7
CDR3 DNA: TGTGCCAGCAGTTTGGGGCCGAACGACCACGAGCAGTACTTC
CDR3 protein: CASSLGPNDHEQYF

clone size: NA
D gene: TRBD1
V gene: TRBV24-1
J gene: TRBJ1-1
CDR3 DNA: TGTGCCACCAGTGATCCCCGACAGGGGGCCGTGGCTTTCTTT
CDR3 protein: CATSDPRQGAVAFF

clone size: NA
D gene: TRBD2
V gene: TRBV9
J gene: TRBJ2-3
CDR3 DNA: TGTGCCAGCAGCGTAGGGACTAGCCTCACAGATACGCAGTATTTT
CDR3 protein: CASSVGTSLTDTQYF

clone size: NA
D gene: TRBD2
V gene: TRBV2
J gene: TRBJ2-5
CDR3 DNA: TGTGCCAGCAGTGTGGTAGCGGGAGGAAGGTCGGAGACCCAGTACTTC
CDR3 protein: CASSVVAGGRSETQYF

clone size: NA
D gene: NA
V gene: TRBV12-3/TRBV12-4
J gene: TRBJ1-1
CDR3 DNA: TGTGCCAGCAGGTGGGAGGGGAACACTGAAGCTTTCTTT
CDR3 protein: CASRWEGNTEAFF

clone size: few
D gene: NA
V gene: TRBV13
J gene: TRBJ2-7
CDR3 DNA: TGTGCCAGCAGTCGGAGGAGTCGGTCCTACGAGCAGTACTTC
CDR3 protein: CASSRRSRSYEQYF